These 24 T cell receptor beta chains were all obtained from the same sample, sequenced in a study of T cell repertoires in ileal Crohn's disease (dated by TCRdb to about 2019). Library generation was performed with the immunoSEQ multiplex PCR assay. Drawn from immuneACCESS, this table holds only the in-frame rearrangements with V and J called that TCRdb kept. Clones are partly lost; checked studies trace under half to an unresolved V gene and leave the rest unexplained. Here the sample has roughly 14,000 clones; roughly 80% occur a single time. Approximately 5.7% of the sample belongs to the ten largest clones. The specimen was ileal tissue. The receptors derive from an adult with Crohn's disease.

The V call is TRBV10-1, the J call TRBJ2-3; D ambiguous. V lost 0 bases and J 5 bases, leaving 15 bases between the germline ends. The germline gives CDR1 WNHNN, CDR2 SYGVQD (reference sequence). The CDR3 covers 16 residues. The CDR3 loop reads CASSESRSSRGDTQYF. CDR3 DNA sequence: TGCGCCAGCAGTGAGTCGAGGAGCTCCCGCGGAGATACGCAGTATTTT.

In its sample, this clone was seen once. Here the CDR3 reads CASRQVYYEQYF. The CDR3 nucleotides read TGTGCCAGCAGGCAGGTCTACTACGAGCAGTACTTC. The chain is built from TRBV7-2 and TRBJ2-7; D call uncertain. Trimming removed 6 bases at V and 3 bases at J, with 9 bases between. The CDR3 has 12 residues. The germline V gene has CDR1 SGHTA and CDR2 FQGNSA.

The rearrangement uses TRBV18 and TRBJ1-5; D perhaps matches TRBD1 (5 bases). Looked up from germline, CDR1 is KGHSH and CDR2 is LQKENI. The V gene lost 3 bases and the J gene lost 4 bases, with 16 bases spanning the gap. The CDR3 is 16 residues long. The CDR3 sequence: CASSPSSGNVNQPQHF. The CDR3 DNA sequence: TGTGCCAGCTCACCGAGTTCAGGGAACGTGAATCAGCCCCAGCATTTT.

V and J are TRBV5-4 and TRBJ2-7; 7 nucleotides align to TRBD1. The CDR3 contains 15 residues. The germline V gene encodes CDR1 SGHNT and CDR2 YYREEE (reference sequence). V dropped 4 bases and J dropped 0; count of bases not matched to a gene: 7. The CDR3 here is CASSRGGLSSYEQYF. The DNA of the CDR3 is TGTGCCAGCAGCCGAGGGGGCCTGAGCTCCTACGAGCAGTACTTC.

This clone has a single count. The chain couples TRBV19 to TRBJ2-1; TRBD2 matches 7 bases. After removal of 2 bases from V and 1 base from J, the junction contained 5 bases not matched to a gene. The length of the CDR3 is 16 residues. The V gene's germline CDR1 is LNHDA and CDR2 SQIVND (reference sequence). The CDR3 reads CASSIQAGRSYNEQFF. CDR3 sequence (DNA): TGTGCCAGTAGTATACAAGCGGGAAGGTCCTACAATGAGCAGTTCTTC.

The chain is built from TRBV5-1 and TRBJ2-7; 10 bases map to TRBD2. The germline gives CDR1 SGHRS, CDR2 YFSETQ. With 2 bases clipped from V and 1 base from J, the junction kept 3 bases outside the gene matches. There are 15 residues in the CDR3. CDR3 residues: CASSFKREGSYEQYF. In DNA form, the CDR3 reads TGCGCCAGCAGCTTCAAGCGGGAGGGATCCTACGAGCAGTACTTC.

This chain connects TRBV5-8 to TRBJ2-5; no reliable D call. The CDR3 contains 14 residues. Germline V gene sequence: CDR1 SGHTS, CDR2 YDEGEE. The V and J ends lost 0 bases and 0 bases respectively, with 6 bases between them. CDR3 loop: CASSLGQYQETQYF. CDR3 coding DNA: TGTGCCAGCAGCTTGGGGCAGTACCAAGAGACCCAGTACTTC.

The CDR3 DNA reads TGTGCCAGCAGCGTAGCCTCCGGTTACAATGAGCAGTTCTTC. Translated, it gives CASSVASGYNEQFF. The chain has TRBV9 and TRBJ2-1; D call uncertain. V was pared by 0 bases and J by 4 bases, with 8 bases between. This CDR3 spans 14 amino acids. Looked up from germline, CDR1 is SGDLS and CDR2 is YYNGEE. The full variable domain, its missing parts supplied by reference TRBV9 and TRBJ2-1, is DSGVTQTPKHLITATGQRVTLRCSPRSGDLSVYWYQQSLDQGLQFLIQYYNGEERAKGNILERFSAQQFPDLHSELNLSSLELGDSALYFCASSVASGYNEQFFGPGTRLTVL.

This clone has more than one count but fewer than ten. The chain links TRBV6-5 to TRBJ1-2, with D possibly matching TRBD1 (5 bases). This CDR3 spans 13 amino acids. The germline gives CDR1 MNHEY, CDR2 SVGAGI. The V and J ends lost 2 bases and 4 bases respectively, with 8 bases between them. CDR3 sequence reads: CASSYGASYGYTF. The CDR3 region has the DNA TGTGCCAGCAGTTACGGGGCAAGCTATGGCTACACCTTC.

This clone was picked up a small number of times. Other DNA sequences in this specimen translate into the identical CDR3. The chain joins TRBV5-1 to TRBJ2-1; TRBD2 agrees at 7 bases. The CDR3 extends over 16 amino acids. Germline V gene lookup returns CDR1 SGHRS and CDR2 YFSETQ. With 7 bases clipped from V and 1 base from J, the junction kept 11 bases outside the gene matches. CDR3 residues: CASRPLAGASYNEQFF. The CDR3 coding sequence is TGCGCCAGCCGACCTTTGGCGGGAGCTTCCTACAATGAGCAGTTCTTC.

This chain links TRBV2 with TRBJ2-5; TRBD1 agrees at 9 bases. CDR1 SNHLY and CDR2 FYNNEI come from the germline V gene. The CDR3 contains 15 residues. The J segment lost 2 bases and the V segment lost 5 bases, leaving 6 bases of the junction unmatched. The CDR3 DNA reads as TGTGCCAGCAGTACCCGGACAGGGGTTCAAGAGACCCAGTACTTC. This gives the protein CASSTRTGVQETQYF.

This sequence joins TRBV18 and TRBJ1-5, with 7 bases fitting TRBD1. Germline CDR1 reads KGHSH; CDR2 reads LQKENI. Unmatched junction bases numbered 5, after V lost 6 bases and J lost 3 bases. The CDR3 loop spans 14 amino acids. The CDR3 bases are TGTGCCAGCTCGCCGGGACAGAACAATCAGCCCCAGCATTTT. Protein product: CASSPGQNNQPQHF.

The V call is TRBV11-2, the J call TRBJ2-3; perhaps TRBD2 as D (6 bases). The germline CDR1 and CDR2 sequences are SGHAT and FQNNGV. Trimming left V 5 bases short and J 4 bases short, with 16 bases between. The CDR3 runs to 15 residues. The CDR3 DNA is TGTGCCAGCAGCCTAGCGTCCCCGGCGGCAGATACGCAGTATTTT. This codes for CASSLASPAADTQYF.

The chain employs TRBV6-5 and TRBJ2-7; 11 nucleotides align to TRBD1. J gave up 4 bases and V 5 bases, and 7 bases lay outside the gene matches. Germline CDR1 reads MNHEY; CDR2 reads SVGAGI. This CDR3 is built from 15 residues. CDR3: CASSGYRDRGYEQYF. The DNA for the CDR3 is TGTGCCAGCAGTGGGTACCGGGACAGGGGGTACGAGCAGTACTTC.

The chain recombines TRBV6-1 with TRBJ1-3; D unclear. V was cut by 2 bases and J by 3 bases, with 11 bases left in between. Germline CDR1 reads MNHNS; CDR2 reads SASEGT. The CDR3 loop spans 15 amino acids. CDR3 region: CASSERGSFGNTIYF. The CDR3 DNA reads as TGTGCCAGCAGTGAACGCGGTAGCTTTGGAAACACCATATATTTT.

The table lists this clone with a count of one. This rearrangement joins TRBV5-6 to TRBJ2-1; 13 bases fit TRBD2. The V segment lost 4 bases and the J segment 5 bases; nucleotides outside the gene matches: 9. Germline V gives CDR1 SGHDT, CDR2 YYEEEE. There are 17 residues in the CDR3. The CDR3 DNA reads TGTGCCAGCAGCCCTAAGACTAGCGGGAGGAGAAACAATGAGCAGTTCTTC. Translated, it gives CASSPKTSGRRNNEQFF.

The chain employs TRBV15 and TRBJ2-7, with 8 positions matching TRBD2. Germline V gene sequence: CDR1 LNHNV, CDR2 YYDKDF (reference sequence). The CDR3 is 14 amino acids. V lost 9 bases to trimming and J lost 2 bases; unmatched junction nucleotides: 9. This CDR3 is CATAGTRGPYEQYF. CDR3 in DNA: TGTGCCACGGCAGGGACTAGGGGCCCCTACGAGCAGTACTTC.

The J gene is TRBJ2-1, the V gene TRBV5-4; TRBD2 aligns across 9 bases. Trimming took 4 bases from V and 5 from J; bases not matched to a gene: 7. Germline CDR1 SGHNT, CDR2 YYREEE (reference sequence). CDR3 length equals 15 residues. The CDR3 loop is CASSPKGLAHNEQFF. The CDR3 nucleotides are TGTGCCAGCAGCCCAAAGGGACTAGCCCACAATGAGCAGTTCTTC. The variable domain in full, completed from reference TRBV5-4 and TRBJ2-1, reads ETGVTQSPTHLIKTRGQQVTLRCSSQSGHNTVSWYQQALGQGPQFIFQYYREEENGRGNFPPRFSGLQFPNYSSELNVNALELDDSALYLCASSPKGLAHNEQFFGPGTRLTVL.

The chain uses TRBV29-1 and TRBJ2-5; 8 bases agree with TRBD1. Germline lookup yields CDR1 SQVTM and CDR2 ANQGSEA. Trimming cost V 3 bases and J 5 bases; bases outside gene matches: 5. The CDR3 runs to 13 residues. In DNA, the CDR3 is TGCAGCGTTGATGGGACAGGTGAGGAGACCCAGTACTTC. Translation gives CSVDGTGEETQYF.

The V call is TRBV4-1, the J call TRBJ2-5; tentatively, D is TRBD1 (6 bases). Trimming stripped 6 bases from V and 5 bases from J, with 22 bases between. Germline V gene data show CDR1 as MGHRA and CDR2 as YSYEKL. The CDR3 is 16 residues long. CDR3 nucleotide sequence: TGCGCCAGCAGTCTAATCGCCTTGGACAGCCGGGAGACCCAGTACTTC. This translates into CASSLIALDSRETQYF.

The chain has TRBV7-2 and TRBJ2-5; 7 bases map to TRBD1. In germline, CDR1 is SGHTA, CDR2 FQGNSA. CDR3 length: 15 amino acids. Unmatched junction bases numbered 7, after V lost 4 bases and J lost 2 bases. The CDR3 protein is CASSSEGQRQETQYF. The CDR3, as DNA: TGTGCCAGCAGCTCAGAGGGACAGAGACAAGAGACCCAGTACTTC.

The chain employs TRBV5-4 and TRBJ1-1; D gene uncertain. V was clipped by 1 base and J by 3 bases, with 10 bases between them. Germline V gene lookup returns CDR1 SGHNT and CDR2 YYREEE (reference sequence). The CDR3 covers 14 residues. The CDR3 nucleotides are TGTGCCAGCAGCTTGCCTGGGAGAGACACTGAAGCTTTCTTT. This gives the protein CASSLPGRDTEAFF.

The genes are TRBV4-1 and TRBJ2-5; TRBD1 is a possible D gene (6 bases). Trimming pared 0 bases from V and 1 base from J, leaving 18 bases between. Germline V lookup: CDR1 MGHRA, CDR2 YSYEKL. The CDR3 length is 18 residues. CDR3 sequence: CASSQDRGNPTSQETQYF. The CDR3 DNA is TGCGCCAGCAGCCAAGATAGGGGGAACCCTACATCCCAAGAGACCCAGTACTTC.

V gene TRBV29-1 combines with J gene TRBJ2-2; 10 bases align to TRBD1. The CDR3 loop spans 15 amino acids. Germline V gene sequence: CDR1 SQVTM, CDR2 ANQGSEA. The trim removed 1 base at V and 4 bases at J, leaving 3 bases unmatched. CDR3 sequence reads: CSVEGGQGFTGELFF. The CDR3 DNA follows: TGCAGCGTTGAAGGGGGACAGGGGTTCACCGGGGAGCTGTTTTTT.